Included here is one T cell receptor beta chain sequence, with context. Its specificity is unknown. These data belong to a study of cytomegalovirus exposure and HLA in healthy donors. Study-wide findings and caveats: Most likely, a cluster of highly shared sequence variants arose as a sequencing artifact. Researchers counted around 160 TCR beta chains as cytomegalovirus-associated. Several top significant clusters appeared, in a later analysis, to be linked to common viral pathogens.

Germline V gene data show CDR1 as SGHRS and CDR2 as YFSETQ. V was clipped by 0 bases and J by 5 bases, with 21 bases between them. CDR3 length equals 17 residues. Vbeta (60) and Jbeta (13) primers were used in the PCR. How the authors handled the data: There were about 88 million unique TCR beta chains by a later count, and some 12 million of them were shared. Repertoires were generated with immunoSEQ multiplex PCR, while TCRdb's copy carries only in-frame clones and drops some. Clonal size and the V and J genes are those of that table, whereas D and trimming came from the DNA. The sample has about 160,000 clones, 70% to 85% seen once.

What was sequenced was PBMCs. The sequence came from a man over 45 in good health and CMV-seropositive. J is TRBJ2-7 and V is TRBV5-1; perhaps TRBD2 as D (6 bases). The CDR3 nucleotides are TGCGCCAGCAGCTTGGGTGGACGGGGGTTACGCTTAAACGAGCAGTACTTC. Protein product: CASSLGGRGLRLNEQYF.